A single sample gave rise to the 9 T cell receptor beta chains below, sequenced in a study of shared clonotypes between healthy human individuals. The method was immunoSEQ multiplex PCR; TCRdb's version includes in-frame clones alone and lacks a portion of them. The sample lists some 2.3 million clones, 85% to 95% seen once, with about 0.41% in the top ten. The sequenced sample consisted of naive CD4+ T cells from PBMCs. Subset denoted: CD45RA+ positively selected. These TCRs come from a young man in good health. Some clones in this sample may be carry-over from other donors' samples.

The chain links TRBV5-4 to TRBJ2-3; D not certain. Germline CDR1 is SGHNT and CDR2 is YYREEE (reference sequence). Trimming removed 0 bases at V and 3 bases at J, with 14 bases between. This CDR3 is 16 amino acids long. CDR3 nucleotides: TGTGCCAGCAGCTTGGCCTGGCAGGTTAAGACAGATACGCAGTATTTT. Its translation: CASSLAWQVKTDTQYF.

The CDR3 is CASSLVGAGAEETQYF. The DNA of the CDR3 is TGCGCCAGCAGCTTGGTCGGAGCGGGCGCAGAAGAGACCCAGTACTTC. This chain links TRBV5-1 with TRBJ2-5; TRBD2 might be the D (6 bases). The CDR3 loop spans 16 amino acids. Germline CDR1 and CDR2: SGHRS and YFSETQ. Trimming took off 0 bases at V and 3 bases at J, with 15 bases between the two ends.

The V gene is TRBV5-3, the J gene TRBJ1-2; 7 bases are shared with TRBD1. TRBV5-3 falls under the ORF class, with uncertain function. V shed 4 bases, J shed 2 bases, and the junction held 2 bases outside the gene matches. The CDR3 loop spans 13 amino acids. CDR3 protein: CARSTDRNYGYTF. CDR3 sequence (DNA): TGTGCCAGAAGCACGGACAGGAACTATGGCTACACCTTC.

CDR3 region: CASSLVGQARNEQFF. The CDR3 bases are TGCGCCAGCAGCTTGGTCGGACAGGCTCGCAATGAGCAGTTCTTC. The chain combines TRBV5-1 with TRBJ2-1, with TRBD1 matching 7 bases. V gave up 0 bases and J gave up 6 bases; unmatched junction bases: 6. Germline V gene lookup returns CDR1 SGHRS and CDR2 YFSETQ. The length of the CDR3 is 15 residues.

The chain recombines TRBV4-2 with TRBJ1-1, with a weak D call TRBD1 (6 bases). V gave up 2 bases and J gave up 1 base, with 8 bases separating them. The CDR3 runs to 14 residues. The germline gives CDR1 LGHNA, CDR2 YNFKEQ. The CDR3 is CASSQPQGNTEAFF. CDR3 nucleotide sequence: TGTGCCAGCAGCCAACCACAGGGGAACACTGAAGCTTTCTTT.

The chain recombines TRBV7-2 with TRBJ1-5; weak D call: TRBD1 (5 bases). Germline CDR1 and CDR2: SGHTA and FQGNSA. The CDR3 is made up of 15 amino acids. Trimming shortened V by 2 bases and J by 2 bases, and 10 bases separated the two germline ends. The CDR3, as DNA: TGTGCCAGCAGCTTAATCAGGGACGGCAATCAGCCCCAGCATTTT. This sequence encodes CASSLIRDGNQPQHF.

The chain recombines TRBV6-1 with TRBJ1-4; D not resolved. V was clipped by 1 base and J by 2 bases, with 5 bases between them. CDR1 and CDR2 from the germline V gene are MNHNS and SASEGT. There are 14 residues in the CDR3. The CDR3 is CASSEEPTNEKLFF. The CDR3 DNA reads TGTGCCAGCAGTGAAGAACCGACTAATGAAAAACTGTTTTTT.

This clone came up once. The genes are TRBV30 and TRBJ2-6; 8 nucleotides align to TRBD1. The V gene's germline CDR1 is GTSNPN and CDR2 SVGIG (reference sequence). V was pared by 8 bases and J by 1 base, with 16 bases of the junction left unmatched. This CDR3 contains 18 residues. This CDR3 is CAREGAVTGDSGANVLTF. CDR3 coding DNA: TGTGCCCGGGAAGGGGCTGTGACAGGGGATTCTGGGGCCAACGTCCTGACTTTC.

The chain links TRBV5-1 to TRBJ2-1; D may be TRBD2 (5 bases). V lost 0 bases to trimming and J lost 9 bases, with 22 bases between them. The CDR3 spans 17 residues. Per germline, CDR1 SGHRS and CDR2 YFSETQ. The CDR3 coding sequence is TGCGCCAGCAGCTTGGGGCTTGGAGCGGTCCTTTCGAGTGAGCAGTTCTTC. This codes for CASSLGLGAVLSSEQFF.